The 13 T cell receptor beta chains presented below share a single source sample, sequenced in a study of blood T cells in healthy people across ages. A second PCR of about 7 to 12 cycles used a sample-barcoded 5' primer and a J-beta primer mix. TCRdb reanalysed the 5' RACE reads using MiXCR and keeps one entry per CDR3 protein. The sample yields over 950,000 distinct CDR3 sequences, roughly half seen once. The sample comprised blood. Receptors were obtained from a woman aged 60-75 years in good health.

The chain combines TRBV7-9 with TRBJ2-7; a weak D match, TRBD2 (6 bases). The CDR3 extends over 13 amino acids. Deletions cut 5 bases from V and 7 bases from J, with 15 bases between. Looked up from germline, CDR1 is SEHNR and CDR2 is FQNEAQ (reference sequence). As DNA, the CDR3 is TGTGCCAGCAGCGCGGGACCGGTTTTAGAGCAGTACTTC. Amino acid sequence: CASSAGPVLEQYF.

This CDR3 reads CSALVGGGETQYF. The CDR3 coding sequence is TGCAGTGCCCTCGTCGGAGGAGGAGAGACCCAGTACTTC. The chain combines TRBV20-1 with TRBJ2-5; weak D call: TRBD2 (5 bases). Trimming shortened V by 6 bases and J by 4 bases, and 15 bases separated the two germline ends. The CDR3 is made up of 13 amino acids. CDR1 and CDR2 (germline): DFQATT, SNEGSKA (reference sequence).

This chain connects TRBV28 to TRBJ2-3; 9 bases agree with TRBD1. The length of the CDR3 is 15 residues. CDR1 is MDHEN and CDR2 is SYDVKM in the germline V gene. V lost 5 bases to trimming and J lost 4 bases; unmatched junction nucleotides: 7. As DNA, the CDR3 is TGTGCCAGCAGTCCATGGGACAGGGCGTCAGATACGCAGTATTTT. This sequence encodes CASSPWDRASDTQYF. Drawing the rest from reference TRBV28 and TRBJ2-3, the complete variable domain is DVKVTQSSRYLVKRTGEKVFLECVQDMDHENMFWYRQDPGLGLRLIYFSYDVKMKEKGDIPEGYSVSREKKERFSLILESASTNQTSMYLCASSPWDRASDTQYFGPGTRLTVL.

This clonotype was seen a few times. CDR3 nucleotide sequence: TGTGCCAGCAGCGAACTTCCCGGGACCCTGGAGGAGACCCAGTACTTC. Amino acid sequence: CASSELPGTLEETQYF. The chain uses TRBV11-1 and TRBJ2-5; D is possibly TRBD1 or TRBD2 (5 bases each). The germline V gene has CDR1 SGHAT and CDR2 FQDESV (reference sequence). The CDR3 is 16 amino acids. V shed 5 bases and J shed 5 bases, with 21 bases lying between them.

The rearrangement links TRBV4-1 to TRBJ2-7, with D tentatively TRBD2 (6 bases). Deletions cut 3 bases from V and 3 bases from J, with 12 bases between. Germline V gives CDR1 MGHRA, CDR2 YSYEKL. The CDR3 has 14 amino acids. The CDR3 is CASSQRGGNYEQYF. The CDR3 DNA reads TGCGCCAGCAGCCAGCGGGGCGGAAACTACGAGCAGTACTTC.

This clonotype has more than one count but fewer than ten. This chain connects TRBV4-2 to TRBJ2-7, with 9 positions matching TRBD1. The CDR3 loop spans 15 amino acids. With 1 base clipped from V and 1 base from J, the junction kept 2 bases outside the gene matches. The germline V gene has CDR1 LGHNA and CDR2 YNFKEQ. In DNA, the CDR3 is TGTGCCAGCAGCCAAGGCGGGACAGGGTCCTACGAGCAGTACTTC. Translated, it gives CASSQGGTGSYEQYF.

This clonotype was seen repeatedly, ten times or more. The junction and the germline gene differ at one end; a read error may be behind it. The V gene is TRBV7-8, the J gene TRBJ2-6, with 10 bases identical to TRBD1. CDR3 length: 17 amino acids. Germline V gene lookup returns CDR1 SGHVS and CDR2 FQNEAQ. Here the CDR3 DNA reads TGCGCCAGCAGCTTGAGGACAGGGGGCTCTGGGGCCAACGTCCTGACTTTC. Translating gives CASSLRTGGSGANVLTF.

This chain links TRBV7-2 with TRBJ2-3; 11 positions match TRBD2. J was trimmed by 4 bases and V by 1 base; bases with no gene match: 4. The CDR3 has 16 residues. CDR1 SGHTA and CDR2 FQGNSA come from the germline V gene. The CDR3: CASSLVGSGRADTQYF. In nucleotides, the CDR3 is TGTGCCAGCAGCTTAGTTGGTAGCGGGAGGGCAGATACGCAGTATTTT.

This clonotype was counted only a few times. The V call is TRBV7-9, the J call TRBJ2-5; 7 positions agree with TRBD1. The V and J ends lost 4 bases and 0 bases, in that order; junction bases with no gene match: 8. The CDR3 sequence is 16 residues long. The germline V gene has CDR1 SEHNR and CDR2 FQNEAQ (reference sequence). In DNA form, the CDR3 reads TGTGCCAGCAGCTCAGGGACAGATAAGTACCAAGAGACCCAGTACTTC. Translated, it gives CASSSGTDKYQETQYF.

The rearrangement links TRBV5-1 to TRBJ1-1; no reliable D call. The CDR3 is 21 amino acids. CDR1 is SGHRS and CDR2 is YFSETQ in the germline V gene. The ends were cut back, 0 bases at V and 1 base at J, with 28 bases in the middle. The DNA of the CDR3 is TGCGCCAGCAGCTTGGCCTTTGTCCCCCCCTTCATTAGTCAGCCGAACACTGAAGCTTTCTTT. It translates to CASSLAFVPPFISQPNTEAFF.

This chain connects TRBV27 to TRBJ2-3, with 7 bases that match TRBD2. Unmatched junction bases numbered 5, after V lost 3 bases and J lost 2 bases. Germline V gives CDR1 MNHEY, CDR2 SMNVEV (reference sequence). CDR3 length: 15 amino acids. The DNA of the CDR3 is TGTGCCAGCAGTTTTGGGACTATTCCCACAGATACGCAGTATTTT. Protein sequence: CASSFGTIPTDTQYF.

A single count supports this clonotype. This chain uses TRBV7-2 with TRBJ1-4, with 10 bases lining up with TRBD1. V lost 5 bases to trimming and J lost 7 bases; unmatched junction nucleotides: 10. The CDR3 extends over 16 amino acids. Germline CDR1 SGHTA, CDR2 FQGNSA. The chain's CDR3 is CASSPGQGPDGEKLFF. The CDR3 DNA is TGTGCCAGCAGCCCGGGACAGGGGCCTGATGGTGAAAAACTGTTTTTT.

The chain couples TRBV20-1 to TRBJ1-4; TRBD1 is a possible D gene (6 bases). CDR1 is DFQATT and CDR2 is SNEGSKA in the germline V gene (reference sequence). Trimming pared 3 bases from V and 6 bases from J, leaving 17 bases between. CDR3 size: 15 residues. Written as DNA, the CDR3 is TGCAGTGCTAGCCTACAGGGATTGGGTTATGAAAAACTGTTTTTT. Its translation: CSASLQGLGYEKLFF.